The 30 T cell receptor beta chains presented below share a single source sample, sequenced in a study of control samples from healthy donors and cancer patients. TCRdb's table, derived via immunoSEQ multiplex PCR, lists solely in-frame clones and lacks some. The sample lists approximately 65,000 clones; just under 90% were seen once. The sequencing input was PBMCs. The receptor source for this set is a man aged 55 to 70 with lung cancer.

The chain employs TRBV5-6 and TRBJ2-5, with 8 bases lining up with TRBD2. Trimming removed 1 base from V and 2 bases from J; junction bases left unmatched: 10. CDR3 size: 17 residues. From germline, CDR1 is SGHDT and CDR2 YYEEEE. CDR3 sequence reads: CASSLRARGAGQETQYF. CDR3 DNA: TGTGCCAGCAGCTTGCGGGCGCGGGGGGCGGGACAAGAGACCCAGTACTTC.

CDR3 amino acids: CASSLWRGLPGEQYF. The CDR3 bases are TGTGCCAGCAGCTTATGGAGGGGGCTTCCTGGCGAGCAGTACTTC. The V gene is TRBV11-2, the J gene TRBJ2-7; a weak D match, TRBD1 (7 bases). With 2 bases removed from V and 6 bases from J, the gap between germline ends came to 17 bases. The CDR3 is 15 amino acids. CDR1 and CDR2 from the germline V gene are SGHAT and FQNNGV.

The V gene is TRBV24-1, the J gene TRBJ2-3; maybe TRBD2 (5 bases). The CDR3 consists of 15 residues. The V end was cut by 5 bases, the J end by 6 bases, with 17 bases between. CDR1 KGHDR and CDR2 SFDVKD come from the germline V gene. CDR3 in DNA: TGTGCCACCAGTGTCACGGGGAGTGAGAGCGATACGCAGTATTTT. As protein: CATSVTGSESDTQYF.

This chain joins TRBV7-8 and TRBJ2-3, with TRBD2 identical over 11 bases. The trim removed 5 bases at V and 0 bases at J, leaving 4 bases unmatched. From germline, CDR1 is SGHVS and CDR2 FQNEAQ. The CDR3 contains 16 residues. CDR3 nucleotide sequence: TGTGCCAGCAGCATGCGACTAGCGGGGAGCACAGATACGCAGTATTTT. Translated: CASSMRLAGSTDTQYF.

This chain uses TRBV5-6 with TRBJ1-2, with 12 positions matching TRBD1. There are 18 residues in the CDR3. Germline values: CDR1 SGHDT, CDR2 YYEEEE. Unmatched junction bases numbered 9, after V lost 1 base and J lost 2 bases. The CDR3 DNA follows: TGTGCCAGCAGCTTGCTTGGGACAGGGGGCGACCCGAACTATGGCTACACCTTC. This gives the protein CASSLLGTGGDPNYGYTF.

The J gene is TRBJ1-2, the V gene TRBV5-1; 9 bases align to TRBD1. CDR1 and CDR2 (germline): SGHRS, YFSETQ. Unmatched junction bases numbered 4, after V lost 2 bases and J lost 2 bases. The CDR3 is 15 residues long. In DNA, the CDR3 is TGCGCCAGCAGCTTCGGGACAGGGCACAACTATGGCTACACCTTC. This gives the protein CASSFGTGHNYGYTF. Filled out from reference TRBV5-1 and TRBJ1-2, the complete variable domain reads KAGVTQTPRYLIKTRGQQVTLSCSPISGHRSVSWYQQTPGQGLQFLFEYFSETQRNKGNFPGRFSGRQFSNSRSEMNVSTLELGDSALYLCASSFGTGHNYGYTFGSGTRLTVV.

The chain recombines TRBV19 with TRBJ1-2; 8 bases line up with TRBD1. Trimming removed 5 bases from V and 4 bases from J; junction bases left unmatched: 9. Germline-derived CDR1 and CDR2 are LNHDA and SQIVND (reference sequence). The CDR3 covers 15 residues. The CDR3 loop is CASSPGTGETYGYTF. In nucleotides, the CDR3 is TGTGCCAGTAGTCCCGGGACAGGTGAAACCTATGGCTACACCTTC.

This clone is a singleton in its sample. The CDR3 coding sequence is TGTGCCAGTGTGGGACAGGGGGCCGGTGAGCAGTTCTTC. The encoded protein is CASVGQGAGEQFF. The rearrangement uses TRBV19 and TRBJ2-1; TRBD1 matches 12 bases. The CDR3 runs 13 residues. The germline CDR1 and CDR2 sequences are LNHDA and SQIVND (reference sequence). Germline trimming cut 8 bases from V and 9 bases from J; bases unmatched to any gene: 5.

This clone has a single count. Within the sample, other DNA sequences also encode this same CDR3. The chain couples TRBV11-2 to TRBJ1-2; weak D call: TRBD1 (5 bases). This CDR3 region has 12 residues. Trimming took 3 bases from V and 5 from J, leaving 7 bases between them. CDR1 is SGHAT and CDR2 is FQNNGV in the germline V gene. The CDR3 coding sequence is TGTGCCAGCAGCTTGGAGGGGTATGGCTACACCTTC. Translated: CASSLEGYGYTF.

J is TRBJ1-2 and V is TRBV2; 7 nucleotides match TRBD1. This CDR3 has 13 amino acids. V gave up 3 bases and J gave up 8 bases; unmatched junction bases: 6. From germline, CDR1 is SNHLY and CDR2 FYNNEI. The CDR3 DNA reads as TGTGCCAGCAGTGAGTCGGCAGGGGGAGGCTACACCTTC. Translation gives CASSESAGGGYTF.

The table lists this clone with a few counts. The chain carries TRBV29-1 and TRBJ1-1, with D possibly TRBD1 on 5 matching bases. Trimming pared 4 bases from V and 4 bases from J, leaving 13 bases between. Germline V CDR1 and CDR2: SQVTM, ANQGSEA. The CDR3 totals 13 residues. The CDR3 is CSVAQARGTEAFF. In DNA, the CDR3 is TGCAGCGTTGCTCAGGCTAGGGGCACTGAAGCTTTCTTT.

This chain links TRBV24-1 with TRBJ2-5; D may be TRBD2 (6 bases). The germline CDR1 and CDR2 sequences are KGHDR and SFDVKD. V lost 5 bases and J lost 4, with 10 bases in between. The CDR3 spans 13 residues. For the CDR3, the DNA is TGTGCCACCAGTGGGCCAGCGGGAGAGACCCAGTACTTC. Translation: CATSGPAGETQYF.

The chain joins TRBV5-1 to TRBJ1-6; 7 positions agree with TRBD1. The CDR3 has 15 residues. After removal of 5 bases from V and 3 bases from J, the junction contained 5 bases not matched to a gene. The germline gives CDR1 SGHRS, CDR2 YFSETQ. CDR3 DNA: TGCGCCAGCAGGGGACAGTTAGACTATAATTCACCCCTCCACTTT. Translating gives CASRGQLDYNSPLHF.

This clone has just one count. This chain connects TRBV9 to TRBJ1-2, with D possibly being TRBD1 (6 bases). Germline loops: CDR1 SGDLS, CDR2 YYNGEE. Trimming left V 7 bases short and J 2 bases short, with 15 bases between. The length of the CDR3 is 14 residues. The CDR3 protein is CASGSGATNYGYTF. CDR3 coding DNA: TGTGCCAGCGGATCGGGGGCAACAAACTATGGCTACACCTTC.

This clone was seen once. This chain links TRBV6-1 with TRBJ2-1; TRBD2 agrees at 11 bases. Per germline, CDR1 MNHNS and CDR2 SASEGT. The length of the CDR3 is 15 residues. V shed 0 bases and J 6 bases; nucleotides not matched to a gene: 1. CDR3 DNA sequence: TGTGCCAGCAGTGAAGCTAGCGGGGGGGCCAATGAGCAGTTCTTC. This encodes CASSEASGGANEQFF.

As DNA, the CDR3 is TGTGCCAGCAGCTTGGAGGACTCCTACGAGCAGTACTTC. Translating gives CASSLEDSYEQYF. The chain recombines TRBV5-5 with TRBJ2-7; D is unclear. The V gene lost 0 bases and the J gene lost 0 bases, with 4 bases spanning the gap. This CDR3 comprises 13 residues. Germline V gene data show CDR1 as SGHKS and CDR2 as YYEKEE (reference sequence).

This chain connects TRBV7-3 to TRBJ2-5, with no clear D. The V gene lost 5 bases and the J gene lost 1 base, with 8 bases spanning the gap. CDR3 size: 13 residues. Germline CDR1 reads SGHTA; CDR2 reads FQGTGA. CDR3 loop: CASSPRVQETQYF. In DNA, the CDR3 is TGTGCCAGCAGCCCCCGAGTCCAAGAGACCCAGTACTTC.

The chain carries TRBV2 and TRBJ1-4; 8 positions match TRBD1. The ends lost 2 bases at V and 8 bases at J; junction bases unmatched: 10. Germline V gene lookup returns CDR1 SNHLY and CDR2 FYNNEI. The CDR3 totals 16 residues. Here the CDR3 reads CASSEWTGSLAEKLFF. Written as DNA, the CDR3 is TGTGCCAGCAGTGAATGGACAGGGTCCTTGGCCGAAAAACTGTTTTTT.

This chain links TRBV10-3 with TRBJ2-1, with 9 bases aligning to TRBD2. The V gene's germline CDR1 is ENHRY and CDR2 SYGVKD. The CDR3 covers 17 residues. The V and J ends lost 11 bases and 7 bases, in that order; junction bases with no gene match: 21. CDR3 DNA: TGTGCCCTCCGCGGGGGCGGGGGGGGAGTATATAGGAATGAGCAGTTCTTC. Encoded protein: CALRGGGGGVYRNEQFF.

This chain connects TRBV6-2 or TRBV6-3 to TRBJ1-5, with 7 bases that match TRBD1. This CDR3 comprises 17 residues. Germline V gene lookup returns CDR1 MNHEY and CDR2 SVGEGT. V dropped 2 bases and J dropped 5; count of bases not matched to a gene: 12. The CDR3 sequence: CASSYPYLGGSDQPQHF. CDR3 coding DNA: TGTGCCAGCAGTTACCCATACTTAGGGGGCAGCGATCAGCCCCAGCATTTT.

This rearrangement joins TRBV4-1 to TRBJ1-1; no clear D gene. V was clipped by 0 bases and J by 1 base, with 6 bases between them. In germline, CDR1 is MGHRA, CDR2 YSYEKL. The CDR3 has 14 amino acids. The CDR3 DNA follows: TGCGCCAGCAGCCAAGATAGCCGGAACACTGAAGCTTTCTTT. It encodes CASSQDSRNTEAFF.

The chain uses TRBV5-1 and TRBJ2-7, with a tentative D call TRBD1 (6 bases). The CDR3 is 14 amino acids. V was cut by 4 bases and J by 0 bases, with 11 bases left in between. Germline assignment: CDR1 SGHRS and CDR2 YFSETQ. The DNA of the CDR3 is TGCGCCAGCAGCCACACAGGGAGCTCCTACGAGCAGTACGTC. It encodes CASSHTGSSYEQYV.

This sequence joins TRBV19 and TRBJ1-1; the D is unclear. CDR3 length: 15 amino acids. Germline V gene sequence: CDR1 LNHDA, CDR2 SQIVND (reference sequence). Trimming pared 2 bases from V and 4 bases from J, leaving 14 bases between. The CDR3 loop is CASSINPALGTEAFF. The CDR3 coding sequence is TGTGCCAGTAGTATAAATCCCGCGCTTGGCACTGAAGCTTTCTTT.

The genes are TRBV2 and TRBJ2-5; 8 nucleotides agree with TRBD1. CDR1 is SNHLY, CDR2 FYNNEI, per germline. The ends lost 7 bases at V and 1 base at J; junction bases unmatched: 8. The CDR3 covers 15 residues. CDR3 in amino acids: CASTRTGSLQETQYF. The CDR3, as DNA: TGTGCCAGCACTCGGACAGGGAGCCTCCAAGAGACCCAGTACTTC.

The genes are TRBV10-3 and TRBJ2-3; possible D gene TRBD2, 5 bases. The CDR3 has 14 amino acids. Trimming left V 8 bases short and J 2 bases short, with 14 bases between. Germline CDR1 is ENHRY and CDR2 is SYGVKD. The CDR3 bases are TGTGCCATCGCGGGCCTCGCGAACACAGATACGCAGTATTTT. It encodes CAIAGLANTDTQYF.

V usage is TRBV24-1 and J usage is TRBJ1-1, with TRBD1 matching 11 bases. CDR1 is KGHDR, CDR2 SFDVKD, per germline. With V trimmed by 4 bases and J by 5 bases, 5 bases remained unmatched. The CDR3 is made up of 15 amino acids. This chain's CDR3 is CATSDWTGGRTEAFF. In nucleotides, the CDR3 is TGTGCCACCAGTGACTGGACAGGGGGCAGGACTGAAGCTTTCTTT.

The gene calls are TRBV7-9 and TRBJ2-5, with unresolved D. Per germline, CDR1 SEHNR and CDR2 FQNEAQ (reference sequence). This CDR3 is 14 amino acids long. Trimming pared 3 bases from V and 5 bases from J, leaving 13 bases between. CDR3 DNA: TGTGCCAGCAGCTTCCTGGGCGTTGGGGAGACCCAGTACTTC. This encodes CASSFLGVGETQYF.

This chain's CDR3 is CASTQGSTEAFF. The CDR3 DNA follows: TGTGCCAGCACCCAGGGTAGCACTGAAGCTTTCTTT. The genes are TRBV5-8 and TRBJ1-1, with a possible D match to TRBD1 (5 bases). Germline CDR1 SGHTS, CDR2 YDEGEE. V shed 6 bases and J shed 4 bases, with 10 bases lying between them. The CDR3 length is 12 residues.

The chain links TRBV3-1 (or the pseudogene TRBV3-2) to TRBJ2-5, with 7 nucleotides matching TRBD2. The CDR3 covers 16 residues. Looked up from germline, CDR1 is LGHDT and CDR2 is YNNKEL (reference sequence). V gave up 0 bases and J gave up 7 bases; unmatched junction bases: 11. The chain's CDR3 is CASSQEASGAVGTQYF. In DNA form, the CDR3 reads TGTGCCAGCAGCCAAGAGGCTAGCGGAGCTGTAGGGACCCAGTACTTC.

CDR3 nucleotides: TGTGCCAGCAGTCAGGGTAGGAGCACTGAAGCTTTCTTT. Residues: CASSQGRSTEAFF. The chain employs TRBV2 and TRBJ1-1, with TRBD1 as a possible D gene (5 bases). Germline V gives CDR1 SNHLY, CDR2 FYNNEI. This CDR3 region has 13 residues. Trimming pared 5 bases from V and 4 bases from J, leaving 11 bases between.